The 29 T cell receptor beta chains below come from one sample, sequenced in a study of T cell changes during pregnancy in multiple sclerosis. Clones were sequenced by immunoSEQ multiplex PCR, and TCRdb holds only the in-frame ones, with some missing. The sample carries fewer than 110,000 clones, roughly 92% recorded once. This specimen was peripheral blood, taken after pregnancy. The source is a female donor with multiple sclerosis, enrolled in a pregnancy study.

Notes on this clone: A junction end diverges from the germline sequence, so it may reflect a read error. The chain has TRBV11-2 and TRBJ2-5, with D possibly matching TRBD1 (6 bases). CDR1 and CDR2 from the germline V gene are SGHAT and FQNNGV. The CDR3 totals 11 residues. CDR3 sequence: CASSLGGDKDF. The DNA for the CDR3 is TGTGCCAGCAGCTTAGGAGGGGACAAGGACTTC.

The CDR3 DNA reads as TGCGCCAGCAGCAAACTAGCGGGAGTTCCTTACAATGAGCAGTTCTTC. It is translated as CASSKLAGVPYNEQFF. The rearrangement joins TRBV5-1 to TRBJ2-1; 11 bases are a match to TRBD2. The ends lost 4 bases at V and 4 bases at J; junction bases unmatched: 7. This CDR3 spans 16 amino acids. Germline V gene lookup returns CDR1 SGHRS and CDR2 YFSETQ.

CDR3 sequence (DNA): TGTGCCAGCAGCGACAGTGCAGACCGTACAGACTACACCTTC. Its protein product is CASSDSADRTDYTF. V and J are TRBV9 and TRBJ1-2; D remains ambiguous. Germline loops: CDR1 SGDLS, CDR2 YYNGEE. The CDR3 covers 14 residues. V was trimmed by 3 bases and J by 10 bases, leaving 19 bases between them.

V usage is TRBV5-1 and J usage is TRBJ2-7; no clear D. The ends were cut back, 0 bases at V and 7 bases at J, with 14 bases in the middle. The CDR3 totals 14 residues. Germline CDR1 and CDR2: SGHRS and YFSETQ. The CDR3 coding sequence is TGCGCCAGCAGCTTGGATGGCCTAGGTGGGGAGCAGTACTTC. This encodes CASSLDGLGGEQYF.

J is TRBJ2-2 and V is TRBV9; TRBD1 aligns across 10 bases. The V gene's germline CDR1 is SGDLS and CDR2 YYNGEE. The CDR3 extends over 16 amino acids. J was trimmed by 7 bases and V by 4 bases; bases with no gene match: 10. CDR3 amino acids: CASSSRRDRGIGELFF. CDR3 nucleotides: TGTGCCAGCAGCTCCCGCCGGGACAGGGGTATCGGGGAGCTGTTTTTT.

The rearrangement links TRBV28 to TRBJ2-7, with D maybe TRBD2 (6 bases). Per germline, CDR1 MDHEN and CDR2 SYDVKM. V lost 4 bases, J lost 0 bases, and 16 bases lay in between. CDR3 size: 16 residues. CDR3 DNA: TGTGCCAGCAGTTCCGAGAGGCAGCGGGCCTCCTACGAGCAGTACTTC. Translation gives CASSSERQRASYEQYF.

This chain links TRBV18 with TRBJ2-1; perhaps TRBD2 as D (5 bases). CDR1 is KGHSH, CDR2 LQKENI, per germline. Trimming removed 1 base at V and 9 bases at J, with 10 bases between. The CDR3 is 13 residues long. CDR3 in DNA: TGTGCCAGCTCACCACTCCTAGCAGGTGAGCAGTTCTTC. This codes for CASSPLLAGEQFF. Combining the CDR3 with reference TRBV18 and TRBJ2-1 gives the whole variable domain NAGVMQNPRHLVRRRGQEARLRCSPMKGHSHVYWYRQLPEEGLKFMVYLQKENIIDESGMPKERFSAEFPKEGPSILRIQQVVRGDSAAYFCASSPLLAGEQFFGPGTRLTVL.

This clone came up once. The chain couples TRBV28 to TRBJ2-3; the D is unclear. The germline gives CDR1 MDHEN, CDR2 SYDVKM. The CDR3 length is 15 residues. With 2 bases removed from V and 4 bases from J, the gap between germline ends came to 13 bases. The CDR3 reads CASSLALVLPDTQYF. The CDR3 DNA follows: TGTGCCAGCAGTTTAGCGTTAGTCCTCCCAGATACGCAGTATTTT. The variable domain in full, with the rest retrieved from reference TRBV28 and TRBJ2-3, is DVKVTQSSRYLVKRTGEKVFLECVQDMDHENMFWYRQDPGLGLRLIYFSYDVKMKEKGDIPEGYSVSREKKERFSLILESASTNQTSMYLCASSLALVLPDTQYFGPGTRLTVL.

The CDR3 region is CASSQPTGRGANVLTF. CDR3 bases: TGCGCCAGCAGCCAACCGACAGGGCGCGGGGCCAACGTCCTGACTTTC. The genes are TRBV4-1 and TRBJ2-6; 7 bases are a match to TRBD1. The CDR3 loop spans 16 amino acids. Germline V CDR1 and CDR2: MGHRA, YSYEKL. The trim removed 2 bases at V and 4 bases at J, leaving 5 bases unmatched.

V is TRBV7-8 and J is TRBJ1-5, with 8 bases identical to TRBD1. Looked up from germline, CDR1 is SGHVS and CDR2 is FQNEAQ. With 7 bases clipped from V and 3 bases from J, the junction kept 5 bases outside the gene matches. The CDR3 length is 14 residues. This CDR3 reads CASTLTGVNQPQHF. The DNA for the CDR3 is TGTGCCAGCACCCTGACAGGGGTCAATCAGCCCCAGCATTTT.

The chain uses TRBV19 and TRBJ1-1; perhaps TRBD1 as D (6 bases). V lost 3 bases to trimming and J lost 1 base, with 21 bases between them. CDR1 and CDR2 (germline): LNHDA, SQIVND (reference sequence). The CDR3 length is 18 residues. The CDR3 DNA reads TGTGCCAGTAGTATTTCGGGGGGCGCAGCTGACCCGAACACTGAAGCTTTCTTT. As protein: CASSISGGAADPNTEAFF.

The gene calls are TRBV29-1 and TRBJ2-2; D might be TRBD1 (6 bases). Germline loops: CDR1 SQVTM, CDR2 ANQGSEA. The V end lost 4 bases, the J end lost 3 bases, and 9 bases lay between the germline ends. The CDR3 has 13 amino acids. The CDR3: CSVGQGYTGELFF. The CDR3 DNA reads as TGCAGCGTTGGGCAGGGGTACACCGGGGAGCTGTTTTTT.

The genes are TRBV2 and TRBJ1-6; TRBD1 might be the D (6 bases). Germline values: CDR1 SNHLY, CDR2 FYNNEI. V was pared by 7 bases and J by 10 bases, with 14 bases between. This CDR3 has 13 amino acids. The CDR3 sequence: CASNTGSRSPLHF. The CDR3 DNA reads TGTGCCAGCAACACAGGGAGTAGATCACCCCTCCACTTT.

The V call is TRBV11-3, the J call TRBJ2-2; D is perhaps TRBD1 (6 bases). The CDR3 contains 13 residues. With 4 bases removed from V and 6 bases from J, the gap between germline ends came to 9 bases. Looked up from germline, CDR1 is SGHNT and CDR2 is YENEEA. The CDR3 is CASSSDRAGELFF. CDR3 sequence (DNA): TGTGCCAGCAGCTCGGACAGAGCCGGGGAGCTGTTTTTT.

This chain uses TRBV7-9 with TRBJ2-1, with TRBD2 as a possible D gene (5 bases). The CDR3 runs to 13 residues. Trimming removed 6 bases at V and 6 bases at J, with 12 bases between. Germline values: CDR1 SEHNR, CDR2 FQNEAQ (reference sequence). CDR3 region: CASSLAWGNEQFF. In DNA, the CDR3 is TGTGCCAGCAGTCTAGCTTGGGGCAATGAGCAGTTCTTC.

This rearrangement joins TRBV12-5 to TRBJ2-1, with 13 bases matching TRBD2. The CDR3 loop spans 19 amino acids. J was trimmed by 5 bases and V by 5 bases; bases with no gene match: 15. In germline, CDR1 is LGHNT, CDR2 FRNRAP. The DNA of the CDR3 is TGTGCTAGTGGTACCCAACCGGGACAGGGACTAGCGGGAAACAATGAGCAGTTCTTC. It is translated as CASGTQPGQGLAGNNEQFF.

The CDR3 region has the DNA TGTGCCAGCAGCTTAAAACTAGCGGGGGGGCTAGTACGGAATGAGCAGTTCTTC. Protein product: CASSLKLAGGLVRNEQFF. The V gene is TRBV7-2, the J gene TRBJ2-1; 13 bases align to TRBD2. Looked up from germline, CDR1 is SGHTA and CDR2 is FQGNSA. The CDR3 covers 18 residues. V shed 2 bases, J shed 7 bases, and the junction held 11 bases outside the gene matches.

The chain recombines TRBV28 with TRBJ1-5; perhaps TRBD1 as D (5 bases). V lost 4 bases and J 0 bases, leaving 13 bases between the germline ends. The CDR3 has 16 amino acids. Germline V gene sequence: CDR1 MDHEN, CDR2 SYDVKM. The CDR3 region is CASSSQVTFSNQPQHF. CDR3 DNA sequence: TGTGCCAGCAGTTCACAGGTTACCTTTAGCAATCAGCCCCAGCATTTT.

The V gene is TRBV5-4, the J gene TRBJ2-5, with 7 bases aligning to TRBD2. Per the germline V gene, CDR1 is SGHNT and CDR2 is YYREEE (reference sequence). V lost 3 bases to trimming and J lost 4 bases; unmatched junction nucleotides: 12. This CDR3 spans 16 amino acids. Here the CDR3 reads CASSSAGEEEGETQYF. Written as DNA, the CDR3 is TGTGCCAGCAGCTCGGCGGGAGAGGAGGAGGGAGAGACCCAGTACTTC.

The chain is built from TRBV30 and TRBJ1-1, with TRBD1 as a possible D gene (5 bases). The germline V gene has CDR1 GTSNPN and CDR2 SVGIG (reference sequence). Trimming took 5 bases from V and 0 from J, leaving 7 bases between them. CDR3 size: 12 residues. CDR3 protein: CAWGQMNTEAFF. The CDR3 DNA reads TGTGCCTGGGGACAAATGAACACTGAAGCTTTCTTT.

The chain combines TRBV28 with TRBJ1-4; no clear D. This CDR3 is 14 amino acids long. The V and J ends lost 6 bases and 5 bases respectively, with 13 bases between them. Germline loops: CDR1 MDHEN, CDR2 SYDVKM. In nucleotides, the CDR3 is TGTGCCAGCAGGTTGACAAAATCAAATGAAAAACTGTTTTTT. Translating gives CASRLTKSNEKLFF. Drawing the rest from reference TRBV28 and TRBJ1-4, the complete variable domain is DVKVTQSSRYLVKRTGEKVFLECVQDMDHENMFWYRQDPGLGLRLIYFSYDVKMKEKGDIPEGYSVSREKKERFSLILESASTNQTSMYLCASRLTKSNEKLFFGSGTQLSVL.

CDR3 sequence: CASSVTGTSTDTQYF. Here the CDR3 DNA reads TGCGCCAGCAGCGTAACCGGGACTAGCACAGATACGCAGTATTTT. The V and J genes are TRBV5-1 and TRBJ2-3, with D perhaps TRBD2 (6 bases). Germline values: CDR1 SGHRS, CDR2 YFSETQ. CDR3 length: 15 residues. V lost 4 bases and J 0 bases, leaving 12 bases between the germline ends.

Regarding this clone: One end of the junction fails to match germline, which may point to a read error. J is TRBJ1-5 and V is TRBV7-2; D unclear. CDR1 is SGHTA and CDR2 is FQGNSA in the germline V gene. The CDR3 sequence is 14 residues long. The CDR3, as DNA: TGTGCCAGCAGTCCACCCGGTAGCTATCAGCCCCAGCATTTT. This codes for CASSPPGSYQPQHF.

This chain joins TRBV5-1 and TRBJ2-3; 10 nucleotides match TRBD1. The CDR3 has 16 residues. CDR1 and CDR2 from the germline V gene are SGHRS and YFSETQ. V was pared by 5 bases and J by 0 bases, with 6 bases of the junction left unmatched. CDR3 coding DNA: TGCGCCAGCAGTCGGGACAGGGGTCTTAGCACAGATACGCAGTATTTT. This gives the protein CASSRDRGLSTDTQYF.

In nucleotides, the CDR3 is TGTGCCAGCAGTCCAGGTTATCAGCCCCAGCATTTT. Protein sequence: CASSPGYQPQHF. V gene TRBV28 combines with J gene TRBJ1-5; D is ambiguous. CDR1 is MDHEN and CDR2 is SYDVKM in the germline V gene. V lost 5 bases and J 5 bases, leaving 7 bases between the germline ends. The length of the CDR3 is 12 residues.

The chain couples TRBV28 to TRBJ1-2; D is uncertain. From germline, CDR1 is MDHEN and CDR2 SYDVKM. Between the trimmed V and J ends, which lost 2 bases and 7 bases, there was a span of 5 bases. The CDR3 length is 11 residues. CDR3: CASSLPLGYTF. In nucleotides, the CDR3 is TGTGCCAGCAGTTTACCCCTTGGCTACACCTTC.

The chain uses TRBV11-2 and TRBJ2-1; 7 bases are shared with TRBD2. The CDR3 extends over 16 amino acids. Germline assignment: CDR1 SGHAT and CDR2 FQNNGV. Germline trimming cut 4 bases from V and 6 bases from J; bases unmatched to any gene: 12. In DNA form, the CDR3 reads TGTGCCAGCAGCTCAGGGCGGGGAGGGATAGGCAATGAGCAGTTCTTC. It specifies CASSSGRGGIGNEQFF. Variable domain in full (rest from reference TRBV11-2 and TRBJ2-1): EAGVAQSPRYKIIEKRQSVAFWCNPISGHATLYWYQQILGQGPKLLIQFQNNGVVDDSQLPKDRFSAERLKGVDSTLKIQPAKLEDSAVYLCASSSGRGGIGNEQFFGPGTRLTVL.

This clone showed up just once. V and J are TRBV2 and TRBJ1-2; TRBD1 is a possible D gene (5 bases). Germline CDR1 SNHLY, CDR2 FYNNEI. V was cut by 6 bases and J by 3 bases, with 8 bases left in between. This CDR3 has 12 amino acids. Written as DNA, the CDR3 is TGTGCCAGCAGAAAAGGGGACTATGGCTACACCTTC. Its translation: CASRKGDYGYTF.

This clone was found once. This rearrangement joins TRBV9 to TRBJ1-2; 12 nucleotides agree with TRBD1. V gave up 0 bases and J gave up 8 bases; unmatched junction bases: 8. The CDR3 has 16 amino acids. Germline assignment: CDR1 SGDLS and CDR2 YYNGEE. This chain's CDR3 is CASSVEVGQGAGGYTF. The CDR3 DNA follows: TGTGCCAGCAGCGTAGAAGTGGGACAGGGGGCGGGAGGCTACACCTTC.